The 30 T cell receptor beta chains in this list originate from one sample, sequenced in a study of T-cell memory formation after mild COVID-19. TCRdb re-called the 5' RACE reads through MiXCR, storing one row per CDR3 protein. Of a few hundred thousand distinct CDR3 sequences detected, about a fifth appear once; the ten largest clones hold about 8.7%. The sequencing input was PBMCs or a T cell subset sorted from them (not recorded which). These receptors all stem from an adult woman who had mild COVID-19 (a few samples of this study predate the infection). Cell type and time point are not known.

J is TRBJ1-4 and V is TRBV9; TRBD1 is a possible D gene (6 bases). The V end lost 2 bases, the J end lost 0 bases, and 11 bases lay between the germline ends. The CDR3 consists of 16 residues. Germline V gives CDR1 SGDLS, CDR2 YYNGEE. Written as DNA, the CDR3 is TGTGCCAGCAGCGTGCGAGAGGGGGCAACTAATGAAAAACTGTTTTTT. Translation gives CASSVREGATNEKLFF.

This clonotype was counted a few times. The CDR3 region has the DNA TGTGCCAGCAGCTTATGGGCGGGCAGGGGGAACACTGAAGCTTTCTTT. Amino acid sequence: CASSLWAGRGNTEAFF. The chain is built from TRBV11-2 and TRBJ1-1; D is perhaps TRBD1 (6 bases). The CDR3 has 16 residues. Germline assignment: CDR1 SGHAT and CDR2 FQNNGV. V shed 2 bases and J shed 1 base, with 14 bases lying between them.

V gene TRBV20-1 combines with J gene TRBJ1-5, with 7 bases aligning to TRBD1. Trimming removed 0 bases from V and 0 bases from J; junction bases left unmatched: 14. The CDR3 covers 19 residues. Germline V CDR1 and CDR2: DFQATT, SNEGSKA (reference sequence). DNA of the CDR3: TGCAGTGCTAGAGAGGCTCCCAGGGGGATTTTAGATAGCAATCAGCCCCAGCATTTT. Translated: CSAREAPRGILDSNQPQHF.

The genes are TRBV20-1 and TRBJ1-2; TRBD1 agrees at 7 bases. Trimming removed 3 bases from V and 8 bases from J; junction bases left unmatched: 12. Germline V gene data show CDR1 as DFQATT and CDR2 as SNEGSKA (reference sequence). This CDR3 comprises 14 residues. The CDR3 DNA sequence: TGCAGTGCTAGCCCCCCCGACAGGGCGCGAGGCTACACCTTC. Protein product: CSASPPDRARGYTF.

With regard to this clonotype: At one boundary the junction diverges from the germline segment, which might be a read error. The V gene is TRBV5-1, the J gene TRBJ1-1; 7 bases line up with TRBD1. Germline assignment: CDR1 SGHRS and CDR2 YFSETQ. The CDR3 is 13 residues long. CDR3 residues: CASSSGTATEAFF. CDR3 DNA: TGTGCCAGCAGTTCAGGGACAGCCACTGAAGCTTTCTTT.

This clonotype was seen a few times. The V and J genes are TRBV5-4 and TRBJ1-5; no clear D gene. Trimming removed 3 bases from V and 5 bases from J, with 9 bases in between. CDR1 is SGHNT, CDR2 YYREEE, per germline (reference sequence). There are 13 residues in the CDR3. The CDR3 here is CASSSGIYQPQHF. DNA of the CDR3: TGTGCCAGCAGCTCCGGAATTTATCAGCCCCAGCATTTT. The complete variable domain, with remaining parts taken from reference TRBV5-4 and TRBJ1-5, reads ETGVTQSPTHLIKTRGQQVTLRCSSQSGHNTVSWYQQALGQGPQFIFQYYREEENGRGNFPPRFSGLQFPNYSSELNVNALELDDSALYLCASSSGIYQPQHFGDGTRLSIL.

The V call is TRBV10-3, the J call TRBJ2-7; D possibly corresponds to TRBD2 (6 bases). This CDR3 has 15 residues. Germline V gives CDR1 ENHRY, CDR2 SYGVKD. V was cut by 0 bases and J by 3 bases, with 12 bases left in between. The CDR3: CAISESGGNDYEQYF. In nucleotides, the CDR3 is TGTGCCATCAGTGAGTCTGGGGGGAATGACTACGAGCAGTACTTC.

The table lists this clonotype with a few counts. The chain recombines TRBV5-1 with TRBJ1-5; 7 positions match TRBD1. The CDR3 is 15 amino acids. From germline, CDR1 is SGHRS and CDR2 YFSETQ. Germline trimming cut 4 bases from V and 2 bases from J; bases unmatched to any gene: 6. In DNA form, the CDR3 reads TGCGCCAGCAGCCTTAACACAGGGGGCAATCAGCCCCAGCATTTT. Protein product: CASSLNTGGNQPQHF.

This clonotype was detected a few times. The genes are TRBV14 and TRBJ1-2; the D gene is possibly TRBD1 (5 bases). This CDR3 region has 14 residues. The germline V and J ends were trimmed by 4 bases and 4 bases, with 13 bases remaining between them. The V gene's germline CDR1 is SGHDN and CDR2 FVKESK. The CDR3, as DNA: TGTGCCAGCAGCCCCTATGGTGGGACCTATGGCTACACCTTC. This sequence encodes CASSPYGGTYGYTF.

The CDR3 DNA sequence: TGCAGTGCGAATACAGGGTATGGGGCCAACGTCCTGACTTTC. Translated: CSANTGYGANVLTF. The genes are TRBV20-1 and TRBJ2-6, with D perhaps TRBD1 (6 bases). Germline assignment: CDR1 DFQATT and CDR2 SNEGSKA (reference sequence). The CDR3 loop spans 14 amino acids. The V end was cut by 6 bases, the J end by 3 bases, with 12 bases between.

This clonotype appeared a few times. An end of the junction does not agree with germline; a read error may underlie this. This sequence joins TRBV12-3 or TRBV12-4 and TRBJ2-1; 10 bases fit TRBD2. The CDR3 is 14 residues long. DNA of the CDR3: TGTGCCAGCAGGTTAGCGGGGGGTTGGAATGAGCAGTTCTTC. The encoded protein is CASRLAGGWNEQFF.

The CDR3, as DNA: TGTGCCAGCAGCCCCAACTACGACCGGTACGAGCAGTACTTC. Translation gives CASSPNYDRYEQYF. The rearrangement uses TRBV11-2 and TRBJ2-7; D ambiguous. The CDR3 is made up of 14 amino acids. V was pared by 5 bases and J by 4 bases, with 15 bases between. Germline values: CDR1 SGHAT, CDR2 FQNNGV.

There are a few counts of this clonotype. This chain connects TRBV6-5 to TRBJ1-1; D may be TRBD1 (5 bases). The CDR3 contains 13 residues. Germline values: CDR1 MNHEY, CDR2 SVGAGI. V was trimmed by 5 bases and J by 3 bases, leaving 10 bases between them. CDR3 amino acids: CASSRVTDTEAFF. The CDR3, as DNA: TGTGCCAGCAGTCGAGTGACAGACACTGAAGCTTTCTTT.

A few counts support this clonotype. The rearrangement uses TRBV7-9 and TRBJ2-6, with no clear D. V lost 3 bases, J lost 1 base, and 7 bases lay in between. The CDR3 runs 15 residues. Germline CDR1 SEHNR, CDR2 FQNEAQ (reference sequence). The CDR3 loop is CASSFVQSGANVLTF. CDR3 coding DNA: TGTGCCAGCAGCTTTGTACAATCTGGGGCCAACGTCCTGACTTTC. The complete variable domain, with remaining parts taken from reference TRBV7-9 and TRBJ2-6, reads DTGVSQNPRHKITKRGQNVTFRCDPISEHNRLYWYRQTLGQGPEFLTYFQNEAQLEKSRLLSDRFSAERPKGSFSTLEIQRTEQGDSAMYLCASSFVQSGANVLTFGAGSRLTVL.

Only a few counts were recorded for this clonotype. J is TRBJ1-5 and V is TRBV20-1; D is unclear. Germline CDR1 is DFQATT and CDR2 is SNEGSKA (reference sequence). V lost 4 bases, J lost 5 bases, and 12 bases lay in between. The CDR3 runs 13 residues. CDR3 nucleotides: TGCAGTGCTAAAGTGAGGGTTGATCAGCCCCAGCATTTT. Its translation is CSAKVRVDQPQHF.

The CDR3: CASRTTGSSYNEQFF. The CDR3 coding sequence is TGTGCCAGCAGGACGACAGGGAGCTCCTACAATGAGCAGTTCTTC. The genes are TRBV7-2 and TRBJ2-1, with 7 bases identical to TRBD1. The CDR3 covers 15 residues. Germline-derived CDR1 and CDR2 are SGHTA and FQGNSA. V dropped 6 bases and J dropped 0; count of bases not matched to a gene: 5. Supplemented by reference TRBV7-2 and TRBJ2-1, the full variable domain reads GAGVSQSPSNKVTEKGKDVELRCDPISGHTALYWYRQSLGQGLEFLIYFQGNSAPDKSGLPSDRFSAERTGGSVSTLTIQRTQQEDSAVYLCASRTTGSSYNEQFFGPGTRLTVL.

This clonotype has a single count. The V and J genes are TRBV15 and TRBJ1-5; perhaps TRBD1 as D (5 bases). Germline V gene data show CDR1 as LNHNV and CDR2 as YYDKDF (reference sequence). V was trimmed by 4 bases and J by 6 bases, leaving 10 bases between them. This CDR3 contains 13 residues. Written as DNA, the CDR3 is TGTGCCACCAGCACAACCAGGGTTCAGCCCCAGCATTTT. Translating it yields CATSTTRVQPQHF.

The chain recombines TRBV24-1 with TRBJ2-3; unclear D gene. The CDR3 runs 16 residues. Germline CDR1 reads KGHDR; CDR2 reads SFDVKD. Trimming removed 0 bases from V and 2 bases from J, with 11 bases in between. The CDR3 DNA is TGTGCCACCAGTGATTTGGAGGATCAAGACACAGATACGCAGTATTTT. Amino acids: CATSDLEDQDTDTQYF.

This clonotype came up a few times. This chain's CDR3 is CASSPGYRQPQHF. In DNA form, the CDR3 reads TGTGCCAGCAGCCCAGGGTATCGGCAGCCCCAGCATTTT. V gene TRBV6-2 or TRBV6-3 combines with J gene TRBJ1-5, with D maybe TRBD1 (5 bases). The V end was cut by 6 bases, the J end by 7 bases, with 13 bases between. CDR1 and CDR2 (germline): MNHEY, SVGEGT. CDR3 size: 13 residues.

This clonotype has just a few counts. This chain links TRBV5-6 with TRBJ2-7, with D perhaps TRBD2 (5 bases). The length of the CDR3 is 14 residues. CDR1 is SGHDT, CDR2 YYEEEE, per germline. V lost 7 bases and J 1 base, leaving 15 bases between the germline ends. CDR3 nucleotide sequence: TGTGCCAGCCAACTCGTTGGGGAGTCCTACGAGCAGTACTTC. This codes for CASQLVGESYEQYF. The whole variable domain, remainder taken from reference TRBV5-6 and TRBJ2-7, is DAGVTQSPTHLIKTRGQQVTLRCSPKSGHDTVSWYQQALGQGPQFIFQYYEEEERQRGNFPDRFSGHQFPNYSSELNVNALLLGDSALYLCASQLVGESYEQYFGPGTRLTVT.

This clonotype has just a few counts. The V and J genes are TRBV6-6 and TRBJ2-2; D might be TRBD2 (5 bases). CDR1 and CDR2 (germline): MNHNY, SVGAGI (reference sequence). Trimming removed 0 bases at V and 4 bases at J, with 15 bases between. CDR3 length equals 17 residues. CDR3 residues: CASSYSNPARGTGELFF. The CDR3, as DNA: TGTGCCAGCAGTTACTCGAACCCCGCCCGGGGCACCGGGGAGCTGTTTTTT.

This clonotype appeared a few times. The chain links TRBV5-6 to TRBJ2-7, with 15 bases that match TRBD2. Germline-derived CDR1 and CDR2 are SGHDT and YYEEEE. The trim removed 5 bases at V and 6 bases at J, leaving 6 bases unmatched. There are 15 residues in the CDR3. The CDR3 loop is CASRGGLAGGREQYF. The CDR3 nucleotides read TGTGCCAGCAGGGGGGGACTAGCGGGAGGTCGCGAGCAGTACTTC.

This chain uses TRBV7-6 with TRBJ2-7, with a tentative D call TRBD2 (5 bases). Looked up from germline, CDR1 is SGHVS and CDR2 is FNYEAQ. With 1 base removed from V and 5 bases from J, the gap between germline ends came to 12 bases. The CDR3 has 14 residues. The CDR3, as DNA: TGTGCCAGCAGCTTAGGCTCACCCGGGGACGAGCAGTACTTC. The encoded protein is CASSLGSPGDEQYF.

This clonotype was detected a few times. The chain recombines TRBV7-2 with TRBJ2-7; weak D call: TRBD1 (6 bases). The CDR3 has 14 amino acids. Looked up from germline, CDR1 is SGHTA and CDR2 is FQGNSA. The germline V and J ends were trimmed by 4 bases and 2 bases, with 12 bases remaining between them. CDR3 nucleotides: TGTGCCAGCAGCTGGCTAGCAGGGGCCTACGAGCAGTACTTC. Translating gives CASSWLAGAYEQYF.

This clonotype has ten or more counts. The CDR3 coding sequence is TGTGCCAGCAGTAAAGGACATGAGCAGTACTTC. It translates to CASSKGHEQYF. This chain joins TRBV4-2 and TRBJ2-7; maybe TRBD1 (5 bases). V was clipped by 6 bases and J by 7 bases, with 10 bases between them. This CDR3 contains 11 residues. Germline CDR1 and CDR2: LGHNA and YNFKEQ.

The CDR3, as DNA: TGCAGTGCTAGGTTTATTCCGGGACAGGGTGTAGCGGGAGTTGGAAACACCATATATTTT. Encoded protein: CSARFIPGQGVAGVGNTIYF. This chain uses TRBV20-1 with TRBJ1-3, with 9 bases aligning to TRBD1. The V segment lost 3 bases and the J segment 3 bases; nucleotides outside the gene matches: 21. The CDR3 is 20 residues long. Germline-derived CDR1 and CDR2 are DFQATT and SNEGSKA (reference sequence).

This clonotype has only a few counts. The chain uses TRBV12-3 or TRBV12-4 and TRBJ2-1, with TRBD2 identical over 10 bases. V was clipped by 2 bases and J by 3 bases; unmatched bases: 4. The CDR3 runs to 16 residues. The CDR3 protein is CASSLLAGAIYNEQFF. CDR3 bases: TGTGCCAGCAGTTTACTAGCGGGGGCCATCTACAATGAGCAGTTCTTC.

This clonotype has ten or more counts. The V gene is TRBV3-1, the J gene TRBJ2-2, with 9 bases matching TRBD2. The germline V gene has CDR1 LGHDT and CDR2 YNNKEL (reference sequence). Trimming cost V 2 bases and J 7 bases; bases outside gene matches: 8. This CDR3 contains 16 residues. The chain's CDR3 is CASSQTAGGRFGELFF. CDR3 in DNA: TGTGCCAGCAGCCAAACCGCGGGGGGGCGGTTCGGGGAGCTGTTTTTT.

The sample holds a few counts of this clonotype. The gene calls are TRBV19 and TRBJ2-7; D gene ambiguous. Between the trimmed V and J ends, which lost 3 bases and 3 bases, there was a span of 15 bases. This CDR3 comprises 15 residues. CDR1 and CDR2 (germline): LNHDA, SQIVND (reference sequence). The CDR3 region is CASSIFSAAYYEQYF. As DNA, the CDR3 is TGTGCCAGTAGTATCTTCAGCGCAGCTTACTACGAGCAGTACTTC.

V gene TRBV29-1 combines with J gene TRBJ2-3; D is possibly TRBD1 (6 bases). Germline CDR1 and CDR2: SQVTM and ANQGSEA. The V and J ends lost 4 bases and 8 bases respectively, with 10 bases between them. The CDR3 loop spans 11 amino acids. CDR3 sequence reads: CSVGGLGTQYF. DNA for the CDR3: TGCAGCGTTGGGGGGCTGGGTACGCAGTATTTT.